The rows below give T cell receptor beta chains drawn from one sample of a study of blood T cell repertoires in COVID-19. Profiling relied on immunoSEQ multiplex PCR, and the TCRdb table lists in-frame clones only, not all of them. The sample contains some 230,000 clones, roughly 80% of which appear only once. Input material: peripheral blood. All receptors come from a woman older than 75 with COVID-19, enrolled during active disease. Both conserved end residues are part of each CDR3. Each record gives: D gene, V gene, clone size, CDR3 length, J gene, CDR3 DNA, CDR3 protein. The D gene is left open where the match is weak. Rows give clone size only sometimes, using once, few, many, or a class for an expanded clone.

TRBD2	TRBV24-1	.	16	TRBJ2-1	TGTGCCACCAGTGATTGGAAGACTAGCGGGAGCTATGAGCAGTTCTTC	CATSDWKTSGSYEQFF
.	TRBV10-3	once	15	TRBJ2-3	TGTGCCATCACCTCAGGAGGGCTAGGGGCAGATACGCAGTATTTT	CAITSGGLGADTQYF
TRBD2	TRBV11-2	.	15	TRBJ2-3	TGTGCCAGCAGCTCAGGGGCGGGGGGCCTTGATACGCAGTATTTT	CASSSGAGGLDTQYF
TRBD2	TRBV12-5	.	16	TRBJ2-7	TGTGCTAGTGGTTTCCCTGGACTAGCGGGGGTCTACGAGCAGTACTTC	CASGFPGLAGVYEQYF
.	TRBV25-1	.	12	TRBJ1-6	TGTGCCAGCAGTGTCAGGGATTCACCCCTCCACTTT	CASSVRDSPLHF
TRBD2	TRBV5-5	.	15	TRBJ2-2	TGTGCCAGCAGCTTACTAGCGGGAGGAACCGGGGAGCTGTTTTTT	CASSLLAGGTGELFF
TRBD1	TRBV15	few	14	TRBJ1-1	TGTGCCACCAGCAGGGGACAGGGGGCCGCTGAAGCTTTCTTT	CATSRGQGAAEAFF
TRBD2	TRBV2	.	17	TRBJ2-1	TGTGCCAGCAGTGAAATACGAGCGGGGGCGGGTTACAATGAGCAGTTCTTC	CASSEIRAGAGYNEQFF
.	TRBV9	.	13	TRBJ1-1	TGTGCCAGCAGCCCAACAGGGCGGAGAGAAGCTTTCTTT	CASSPTGRREAFF
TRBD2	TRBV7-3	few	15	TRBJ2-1	TGTGCCAGCAGCAGCGGGGCGGCTAGTAACAATGAGCAGTTCTTC	CASSSGAASNNEQFF
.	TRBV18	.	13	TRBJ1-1	TGTGCCAGCTCACCAAACAAGAACACTGAAGCTTTCTTT	CASSPNKNTEAFF
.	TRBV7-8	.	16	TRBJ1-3	TGTGCCAGCAGATTGGGCGGGGCCCAGTCTGGAAACACCATATATTTT	CASRLGGAQSGNTIYF
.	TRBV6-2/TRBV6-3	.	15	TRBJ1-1	TGTGCCAGCAGTTACAAGCGGCGGCCGCCGATTGAAGCTTTCTTT	CASSYKRRPPIEAFF
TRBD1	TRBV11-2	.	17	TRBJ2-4	TGTGCCAGCAGCTCCCTCCGCCAGGGGGCGGCCAAAAACATTCAGTACTTC	CASSSLRQGAAKNIQYF
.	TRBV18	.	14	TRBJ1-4	TGTGCCAGCTCACGTCCGGCAACTAATGAAAAACTGTTTTTT	CASSRPATNEKLFF
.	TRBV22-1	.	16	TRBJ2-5	TGTCCTGGGAGCGCACCGATCAGGACAGGGATTGAGACCCAGTACTTC	CPGSAPIRTGIETQYF
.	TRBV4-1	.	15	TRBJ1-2	TGCGCCAGCAGCCAACCGGTTGGGAGCCGTCGTGGCTACACCTTC	CASSQPVGSRRGYTF
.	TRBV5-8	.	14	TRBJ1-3	TGTGCCAGCAGTACAGGAAGACCTGGAAACACCATATATTTT	CASSTGRPGNTIYF
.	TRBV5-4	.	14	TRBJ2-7	TGTGCCAGCAGCTTGGGGCAGGGTTCCTACGAGCAGTACTTC	CASSLGQGSYEQYF
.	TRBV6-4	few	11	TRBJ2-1	TGTGCCAGCGGGAAGGGGAATGAGCAGTTCTTC	CASGKGNEQFF
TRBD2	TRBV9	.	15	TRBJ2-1	TGTGCCAGCAGCGTAGGAAGCGGGGCCTACAATGAGCAGTTCTTC	CASSVGSGAYNEQFF
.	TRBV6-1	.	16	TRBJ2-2	TGTGCCAGCAGTGAATGGGCAGGGAGGTTCAGCGGGGAGCTGTTTTTT	CASSEWAGRFSGELFF
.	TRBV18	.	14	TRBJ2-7	TGTGCCAGCTCACCCGCCCAGGGGCGTAACGAGCAGTACTTC	CASSPAQGRNEQYF
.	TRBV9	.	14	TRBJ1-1	TGTGCCAGCAGCGTAGGGAGGACGAACACTGAAGCTTTCTTT	CASSVGRTNTEAFF
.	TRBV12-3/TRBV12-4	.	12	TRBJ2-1	TGTGCCAGCAGTCTTACTCGTGCTGCGCAGTTCTTC	CASSLTRAAQFF
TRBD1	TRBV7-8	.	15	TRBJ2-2	TGTGCCAGCAGATTACAGGGGTCGAACACCGGGGAGCTGTTTTTT	CASRLQGSNTGELFF
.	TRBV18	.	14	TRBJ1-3	TGTGCCAGCTCATCAGACAGCTCTGGAAACACCATATATTTT	CASSSDSSGNTIYF
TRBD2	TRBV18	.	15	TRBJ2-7	TGTGCCAGCTCACCCGCTAGCGGGATATCCTACGAGCAGTACTTC	CASSPASGISYEQYF
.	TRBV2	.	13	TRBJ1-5	TGTGCCAGCATGGGGACACTTAATCAGCCCCAGCATTTT	CASMGTLNQPQHF
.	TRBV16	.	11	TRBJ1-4	TGTGCCAGCAGCCTCAGTGAAAAACTGTTTTTT	CASSLSEKLFF
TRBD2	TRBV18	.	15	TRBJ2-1	TGTGCCAGCTCACTCGGGACTAGCGGTTACAATGAGCAGTTCTTC	CASSLGTSGYNEQFF
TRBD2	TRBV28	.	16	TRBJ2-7	TGTGCCAGCAGTTTTAGCGGGATCGGAAGTTACTACGAGCAGTACTTC	CASSFSGIGSYYEQYF
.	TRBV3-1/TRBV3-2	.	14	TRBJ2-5	TGTGCCAGCAGCCGTGGGGGGGCGGGAGAGACCCAGTACTTC	CASSRGGAGETQYF
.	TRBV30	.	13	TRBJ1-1	TGTGCCTGGAGATCAACAGGACCCACTGAAGCTTTCTTT	CAWRSTGPTEAFF
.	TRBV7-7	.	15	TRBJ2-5	TGTGCTAGCAGCTTGAACAGTGGTGGTCAAGAGACCCAGTACTTC	CASSLNSGGQETQYF
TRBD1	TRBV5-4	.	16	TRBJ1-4	TGTGCCAGCAGCTCGCCTTCACAGGGGAAGAATGAAAAACTGTTTTTT	CASSSPSQGKNEKLFF
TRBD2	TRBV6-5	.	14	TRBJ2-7	TGTGCCAGCAGACTAGCGGGAGGGTCCTACGAGCAGTACTTC	CASRLAGGSYEQYF
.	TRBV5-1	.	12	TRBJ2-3	TGCGCCAGCAGACTAGCCACAGATACGCAGTATTTT	CASRLATDTQYF
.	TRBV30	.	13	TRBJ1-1	TGTGCCTCGACAATTACAGGGAACACTGAAGCTTTCTTT	CASTITGNTEAFF
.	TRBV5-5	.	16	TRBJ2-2	TGTGCCAGCAGCCCCCGGACTATAACGAACACCGGGGAGCTGTTTTTT	CASSPRTITNTGELFF
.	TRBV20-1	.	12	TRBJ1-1	TGCAGTGCTAGTGGCGGGATAATTGAAGCTTTCTTT	CSASGGIIEAFF
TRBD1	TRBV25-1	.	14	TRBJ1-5	TGTGCCAGCAGTGGGACAGGGGGCAATCAGCCCCAGCATTTT	CASSGTGGNQPQHF
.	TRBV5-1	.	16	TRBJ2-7	TGCGCCAGCAGCTTGGTGGGGGGTCGGACGTCCTACGAGCAGTACTTC	CASSLVGGRTSYEQYF
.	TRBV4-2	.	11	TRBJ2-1	TGTGCCAGCAGCCAAAGCGATGAGCAGTTCTTC	CASSQSDEQFF
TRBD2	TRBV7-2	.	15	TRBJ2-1	TGTGCCAGCAGCCCTACTAGCGGGGACTACAATGAGCAGTTCTTC	CASSPTSGDYNEQFF
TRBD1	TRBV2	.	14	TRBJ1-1	TGTGCCAGTGTACAGGGGGCGCGGGGCACTGAAGCTTTCTTT	CASVQGARGTEAFF
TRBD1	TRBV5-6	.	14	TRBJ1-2	TGTGCCAGCCTCGGGACAGCGAAGGAGTATGGCTACACCTTC	CASLGTAKEYGYTF
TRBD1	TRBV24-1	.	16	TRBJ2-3	TGTGCCACCAGTGATTTAGGGACAGGGGGCCCAGATACGCAGTATTTT	CATSDLGTGGPDTQYF
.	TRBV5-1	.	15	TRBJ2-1	TGCGCCAGCAGCTTCGGGAGATCCGAAATGGGTGAGCAGTTCTTC	CASSFGRSEMGEQFF
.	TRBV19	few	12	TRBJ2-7	TGTGCCAGTATATCGGGCTCCTACGAGCAGTACTTC	CASISGSYEQYF